The present TCR beta chain was sequenced within a study of regulatory T cells in long-lasting Graves disease. The study, taken as a whole, reports: Relative to newly diagnosed Graves' patients, persistent ones had lower TCR diversity.

As to time point: newly diagnosed GD, antithyroid drugs for less than 3 months. The TCR library was made from RNA that had been extracted from PBMCs in TRIzol. This clonotype was seen many times. Its antigen remains unidentified. Arm-PCR with iRepertoire HTBI primers amplified the CDR3 regions for these TCR beta libraries. In TCRdb, the multiplex PCR reads were re-called with MiXCR into one record per CDR3 protein. Seen here are hundreds of thousands of distinct CDR3 sequences, approximately 16% observed once, and the top ten hold around 11%. The sample also formed part of further work on T cells in Graves' hyperthyroidism and ophthalmopathy. From that study: Orbital computed tomography and thyroid ultrasound, together with serum TRAb and thyroxine and clinical symptoms, were used for diagnoses. With the HTBI primer set, the TCR CDR3 went through a first round of RT-PCR.

The sample consisted of peripheral blood mononuclear cells (PBMCs), taken at new diagnosis, from a patient treated with antithyroid drugs. The receptor was derived from a woman between 25 and 40 years old with Graves disease.

The DNA of the CDR3 is TGTGCCACCAGTGATCCAAGAGGGGGAGCTGACTACGAGCAGTACTTC. This translates into CATSDPRGGADYEQYF. The chain combines TRBV24-1 with TRBJ2-7, with a possible D match to TRBD1 (6 bases). The germline V gene encodes CDR1 KGHDR and CDR2 SFDVKD. CDR3 length: 16 amino acids. Trimming removed 3 bases at V and 3 bases at J, with 17 bases between.